The 9 T cell receptor beta chains reported below all come from one sample, sequenced in a study of neurological immune-mediated disorders. MiXCR, applied by TCRdb to the 5' RACE reads, yields one record per CDR3 protein. The table includes over 35,000 distinct CDR3 sequences, over 2% detected once. What was sequenced was PBMCs. The receptors stem from a man aged 25-40 years with multiple sclerosis.

This clonotype was recorded at least ten times. The chain joins TRBV20-1 to TRBJ2-6; D uncertain. Trimming left V 5 bases short and J 0 bases short, with 8 bases between. Germline V gene lookup returns CDR1 DFQATT and CDR2 SNEGSKA (reference sequence). The CDR3 has 14 residues. The CDR3, as DNA: TGCAGTGCTGAACAGATCTCTGGGGCCAACGTCCTGACTTTC. It encodes CSAEQISGANVLTF.

This clonotype was recorded many times. The genes are TRBV6-6 and TRBJ2-1; perhaps TRBD2 as D (6 bases). The CDR3 covers 13 residues. The germline V gene has CDR1 MNHNY and CDR2 SVGAGI (reference sequence). The ends were cut back, 7 bases at V and 6 bases at J, with 13 bases in the middle. Here the CDR3 DNA reads TGTGCCAGCACTAAAGCGGGTGCCAATGAGCAGTTCTTC. It yields the protein CASTKAGANEQFF.

As to this clonotype: A read error may explain this, as a much larger clone is one base away. The chain is built from TRBV20-1 and TRBJ2-5; tentatively, D is TRBD2 (5 bases). With 4 bases removed from V and 6 bases from J, the gap between germline ends came to 12 bases. Germline values: CDR1 DFQATT, CDR2 SNEGSKA (reference sequence). The CDR3 runs to 12 residues. The CDR3 region is CSATESGKTQYF. CDR3 nucleotide sequence: TGCAGTGCTACCGAGTCGGGAAAGACCCAGTACTTC.

This clonotype occurred many times. This chain uses TRBV12-3 or TRBV12-4 with TRBJ2-7, with 8 bases lining up with TRBD1. V shed 4 bases, J shed 2 bases, and the junction held 7 bases outside the gene matches. This CDR3 contains 15 residues. The CDR3 spells CASSSTGTGTYEQYF. CDR3 nucleotide sequence: TGTGCCAGCAGTTCAACCGGGACAGGTACCTACGAGCAGTACTTC.

This clonotype was recorded at least ten times. J is TRBJ2-3 and V is TRBV9; D perhaps matches TRBD2 (6 bases). CDR1 and CDR2 (germline): SGDLS, YYNGEE. V dropped 0 bases and J dropped 1 base, with 12 bases sitting between them. CDR3 length: 16 residues. Written as DNA, the CDR3 is TGTGCCAGCAGCGTAGTCCCGGCTAGCGGCACAGATACGCAGTATTTT. Protein: CASSVVPASGTDTQYF.

This clonotype showed up many times. The V call is TRBV12-3 or TRBV12-4, the J call TRBJ2-7; D gene unclear. The CDR3 extends over 14 amino acids. Trimming cost V 2 bases and J 0 bases, with 8 bases left between them. For the CDR3, the DNA is TGTGCCAGCAGTTTAAGCAGTAGCTCCTACGAGCAGTACTTC. This sequence encodes CASSLSSSSYEQYF.

This clonotype was counted ten times or more. This rearrangement joins TRBV27 to TRBJ2-5, with 9 bases fitting TRBD1. With 5 bases clipped from V and 4 bases from J, the junction kept 8 bases outside the gene matches. The CDR3 consists of 15 residues. CDR1 is MNHEY and CDR2 is SMNVEV in the germline V gene (reference sequence). In DNA, the CDR3 is TGTGCCAGCAGTGCCTGGAGACAGGGGGGAGAGACCCAGTACTTC. Its translation is CASSAWRQGGETQYF.

This clonotype was seen ten or more times. This chain links TRBV12-3 or TRBV12-4 with TRBJ1-1; D is undetermined. The CDR3 length is 14 residues. Trimming pared 4 bases from V and 2 bases from J, leaving 11 bases between. The CDR3 nucleotides read TGTGCCAGCAGTTACCGACGGAAAAACACTGAAGCTTTCTTT. Translating it yields CASSYRRKNTEAFF.

This clonotype was found many times. The V call is TRBV25-1, the J call TRBJ1-2; the match to TRBD1 covers 7 bases. The CDR3 has 16 amino acids. Germline CDR1 MGHDK, CDR2 SYGVNS. J gave up 7 bases and V 4 bases, and 15 bases lay outside the gene matches. The CDR3 DNA sequence: TGTGCCAGCAGTGCCTATCCAGGGGGGTCCCTGTCTGGCTACACCTTC. This sequence encodes CASSAYPGGSLSGYTF.